This T cell receptor (beta chain) was captured by sequencing in a study of spatial heterogeneity in lung cancer (dated by TCRdb to about 2019). At the level of the whole study: More beta-chain than alpha-chain transcripts were consistently detected, likely reflecting higher beta-chain transcript abundance. In the raw uncorrected reads, each unique combination of TCR and UMI appeared more than ten times on average. In non-small cell lung cancer, the study made a quantitative comparison of TCR alpha and beta repertoires among multiple tumor regions, matched nontumor lung and blood. Nonsynonymous mutation counts, determined by whole-exome sequencing of tumor tissue, were related to features of the TCR repertoire. Both alpha and beta chains were TCR-sequenced in samples taken at surgery, namely 220 tumor regions, approximately 63 matched nontumor lung samples and 45 to 60 PBMC samples. General findings and caveats noted by the study authors: Ubiquitous expanded tumor TCRs were found in blood more often at tumor resection than at routine follow-up. Additional single-cell paired TCR alpha and beta sequencing was considered necessary to confirm, at a functional level, the hypothesis that regional TCRs recognize regional mutations.

Library prep was done by 5' RACE. Instrument on record: NextSeq 500. The TCR library protocol attached a unique molecular identifier to each TCR cDNA molecule to allow correction of PCR and sequencing errors. As for how the authors treated the data: TCR identification, UMI-based error correction and CDR3 extraction were performed with Decombinator tools. Expanded TCRs were defined as those above a frequency of 2 per 1,000, corresponding to the top 1% of the tumor frequency distribution. Renyi diversity was calculated using the R vegan package after each repertoire was subsampled 100 times to 5,000 TCRs. To build CDR3 similarity networks, amino acid triplet string-kernel similarity was used, and CDR3s were connected when their pairwise similarity was above 0.82. TCRdb's own reprocessing of the public reads used fastp at Q25 and MiXCR and kept productive beta chains. Duplicate CDR3 protein sequences are folded into a single record with the most common DNA and genes. The V and J calls here are based on TCRdb, not the publication. The sample contains more than 75,000 distinct CDR3 sequences, over 9.5% of them found a single time. 4.6% of the sample comes from the top ten.

V trim: 6 bases; J trim: 6 bases; unmatched bases: 13. Counted from cysteine to phenylalanine, this CDR3 has 15 amino acids. The entry retains the CDR3 DNA only, 45 bases that are in frame from base 1. The CDR1 and CDR2 encoded by the germline V gene (reference sequence) are DFQATT and SNEGSKA. In the case of this clonotype: Its specific antigen is unknown. No clone much larger than this one lies a single base away; base qualities are absent.

The time point label for this specimen denotes: sample taken at primary tumor resection. For TCR sequencing, whole RNA was extracted from tumor and nontumor lung tissue, or from cryopreserved PBMC samples, and no cell sorting was done. Samples were obtained from roughly 72 patients with early-stage, untreated non-small cell lung cancer from the lung TRACERx cohort. A patient was chosen for TCR sequencing only when enough RNA was available from at least two tumor regions. This receptor was identified in a male donor with early-stage non-small cell lung cancer. This sequence uses TRBV20-1 and TRBJ2-1, and 8 junctional nucleotides match TRBD1. The sequenced sample was PBMCs, obtained at surgery. This receptor carries the CDR3 CSAPPVTGAPNEQFF. The nucleotide sequence is given as TGCAGTGCCCCACCCGTGACAGGGGCCCCCAATGAGCAGTTCTTC.